This is a list of T cell receptor beta chains from one sample in a study of blood T cells in healthy people across ages. TCRdb reanalysed the 5' RACE reads using MiXCR and keeps one entry per CDR3 protein. The top ten clones hold 10% of a sample with approximately 960,000 distinct CDR3 sequences, roughly 29% of them seen once. The sample also formed part of further work on T cells of mothers and their children.

The sequencing sample was made of blood. The source of these receptors is a woman between 40 and 55 years old in good health. Both conserved end residues are part of each CDR3. Each record gives: CDR3 DNA, CDR3 protein, CDR3 length, J gene, clone size, V gene, D gene. A D gene is named only where the DNA matches it firmly. A clone size is listed for some rows: how often the clone was seen (once, few, many), or a class if it is expanded.

cdr3_nt: TGTGCCAGCAAAGTTGGGGCTGGGTACAATGAGCAGTTCTTC
cdr3_aa: CASKVGAGYNEQFF
cdr3_length: 14
j_call: TRBJ2-1
clone_size: -
v_call: TRBV2
d_call: -

cdr3_nt: TGTGCCAGCAGTTTTGGGATTGGAAACATTCAGTACTTC
cdr3_aa: CASSFGIGNIQYF
cdr3_length: 13
j_call: TRBJ2-4
clone_size: many
v_call: TRBV12-3/TRBV12-4
d_call: -

cdr3_nt: TGTGCCAGCAGCACGACTCGGACAGATAGCTCCTACGAGCAGTACTTC
cdr3_aa: CASSTTRTDSSYEQYF
cdr3_length: 16
j_call: TRBJ2-7
clone_size: many
v_call: TRBV7-9
d_call: -

cdr3_nt: TGTGCCAGCACGGGGTACTCTGCAACTAATGAAAAACTGTTTTTT
cdr3_aa: CASTGYSATNEKLFF
cdr3_length: 15
j_call: TRBJ1-4
clone_size: -
v_call: TRBV12-3/TRBV12-4
d_call: -

cdr3_nt: TGCAGTGCTGGACAGGGGGCAGGGGAAAATAAGCAGTTCTTC
cdr3_aa: CSAGQGAGENKQFF
cdr3_length: 14
j_call: TRBJ2-1
clone_size: -
v_call: TRBV20-1
d_call: TRBD1

cdr3_nt: TGCAGTGCTAGAACCTTGGACGGACCCTACGAGCAGTACTTC
cdr3_aa: CSARTLDGPYEQYF
cdr3_length: 14
j_call: TRBJ2-7
clone_size: once
v_call: TRBV20-1
d_call: -

cdr3_nt: TGTGCCAGCAGAGGAGATGGGGGCTCCTACAATGAGCAGTTCTTC
cdr3_aa: CASRGDGGSYNEQFF
cdr3_length: 15
j_call: TRBJ2-1
clone_size: few
v_call: TRBV12-3/TRBV12-4
d_call: -

cdr3_nt: TGCGCCAGCAGCTTGGCCGCAGGGGGCGCGTCAGTCTATGGCTACACCTTC
cdr3_aa: CASSLAAGGASVYGYTF
cdr3_length: 17
j_call: TRBJ1-2
clone_size: many
v_call: TRBV5-1
d_call: TRBD1

cdr3_nt: TGTGCCAGCAGCTTAGGGGGGGGAAAGTGGAACGAGCAGTACTTC
cdr3_aa: CASSLGGGKWNEQYF
cdr3_length: 15
j_call: TRBJ2-7
clone_size: -
v_call: TRBV7-9
d_call: TRBD2

cdr3_nt: TGTGCCAGCAGCTTTCCCCCAAGCACGGGGCGGAATGAAAAACTGTTTTTT
cdr3_aa: CASSFPPSTGRNEKLFF
cdr3_length: 17
j_call: TRBJ1-4
clone_size: -
v_call: TRBV7-9
d_call: -

cdr3_nt: TGTGCCAGCAGCGTAACAGGGAAAAAGAAGACCCAGTACTTC
cdr3_aa: CASSVTGKKKTQYF
cdr3_length: 14
j_call: TRBJ2-5
clone_size: many
v_call: TRBV11-2
d_call: -

cdr3_nt: TGTGCCAGCAGCGGAGGGGGACGGGGTAGGCAAGAGACCCAGTACTTC
cdr3_aa: CASSGGGRGRQETQYF
cdr3_length: 16
j_call: TRBJ2-5
clone_size: few
v_call: TRBV9
d_call: -

cdr3_nt: TGCAGTGCTAGATCAGGGAGCACAGATACGCAGTATTTT
cdr3_aa: CSARSGSTDTQYF
cdr3_length: 13
j_call: TRBJ2-3
clone_size: many
v_call: TRBV20-1
d_call: -

cdr3_nt: TGTGCCAGCTCACCTGGCCGGGAAGGTCAGCCCCAGCATTTT
cdr3_aa: CASSPGREGQPQHF
cdr3_length: 14
j_call: TRBJ1-5
clone_size: -
v_call: TRBV18
d_call: -